Listed below are T cell receptor beta chains from one sample, sequenced in a study of blood T cell repertoires in COVID-19. Profiling relied on immunoSEQ multiplex PCR, and the TCRdb table lists in-frame clones only, not all of them. The table lists just under 65,000 clones, roughly 75% of them singletons. The specimen sequenced was peripheral blood. The receptors were sampled from a man in his sixties with COVID-19, enrolled during active disease. Each CDR3 is given with its conserved first and last residue. A D gene is named only where the DNA matches it firmly. Some rows have no size entry. The others give once, few or many, or a class for an expanded clone.

J gene: TRBJ1-1
clone size: -
V gene: TRBV2
D gene: TRBD1
CDR3 DNA: TGTGCCAGCAGTGTGGAGGGGGCGAACACTGAAGCTTTCTTT
CDR3 protein: CASSVEGANTEAFF

J gene: TRBJ1-2
clone size: -
V gene: TRBV3-1/TRBV3-2
D gene: TRBD1
CDR3 DNA: TGTGCCAGCAGCCCTACTGGACAGGGCATTAGTGGCTACACCTTC
CDR3 protein: CASSPTGQGISGYTF

J gene: TRBJ2-1
clone size: -
V gene: TRBV5-1
D gene: TRBD2
CDR3 DNA: TGCGCCAGCAGCTTGGGACTAGCGGGGGCACTAGGTGAGCAGTTCTTC
CDR3 protein: CASSLGLAGALGEQFF

J gene: TRBJ1-3
clone size: -
V gene: TRBV14
D gene: -
CDR3 DNA: TGTGCCAGCAGCTACTGGGCAGCCTCTGGAAACACCATATATTTT
CDR3 protein: CASSYWAASGNTIYF

J gene: TRBJ2-3
clone size: -
V gene: TRBV5-5
D gene: TRBD1
CDR3 DNA: TGTGCCAGCAGCCCAGTAGGGGGCTCAGATACGCAGTATTTT
CDR3 protein: CASSPVGGSDTQYF

J gene: TRBJ2-5
clone size: -
V gene: TRBV19
D gene: TRBD2
CDR3 DNA: TGTGCCAGTAGTATAGATCATCTGGGCGGGGGTGCCCAAGAGACCCAGTACTTC
CDR3 protein: CASSIDHLGGGAQETQYF

J gene: TRBJ2-5
clone size: few
V gene: TRBV19
D gene: -
CDR3 DNA: TGTGCCAGTAGTATAGGTACAGGGATGTACCAAGAGACCCAGTACTTC
CDR3 protein: CASSIGTGMYQETQYF

J gene: TRBJ2-7
clone size: -
V gene: TRBV29-1
D gene: -
CDR3 DNA: TGCAGCGTTGACGTAGGGGTGGGGTACGAGCAGTACTTC
CDR3 protein: CSVDVGVGYEQYF

J gene: TRBJ1-2
clone size: few
V gene: TRBV14
D gene: TRBD1
CDR3 DNA: TGTGCCAGCAGCCACGCAGGGGGCGTTTCCTATGGCTACACCTTC
CDR3 protein: CASSHAGGVSYGYTF

J gene: TRBJ2-5
clone size: few
V gene: TRBV27
D gene: TRBD2
CDR3 DNA: TGTGCCAGCAGTCCTTTACTAGCGGGAGGGGTGGAGACCCAGTACTTC
CDR3 protein: CASSPLLAGGVETQYF

J gene: TRBJ1-2
clone size: -
V gene: TRBV9
D gene: -
CDR3 DNA: TGTGCCAGCAGCGCCTTACCTGGGGGCGATGGCTACACCTTC
CDR3 protein: CASSALPGGDGYTF

J gene: TRBJ2-7
clone size: -
V gene: TRBV24-1
D gene: TRBD2
CDR3 DNA: TGTGCCACCAGTGAGGCGGGGGTCTACGAGCAGTACTTC
CDR3 protein: CATSEAGVYEQYF

J gene: TRBJ1-6
clone size: -
V gene: TRBV5-1
D gene: -
CDR3 DNA: TGCGCCAGCAGCCCGGTGGGGGGCTCCTATAATTCACCCCTCCACTTT
CDR3 protein: CASSPVGGSYNSPLHF

J gene: TRBJ2-4
clone size: -
V gene: TRBV6-1
D gene: -
CDR3 DNA: TGTGCCAGCAGTGAACCGGCTGGTAGCGGAATAGCCAAAAACATTCAGTACTTC
CDR3 protein: CASSEPAGSGIAKNIQYF

J gene: TRBJ2-3
clone size: -
V gene: TRBV2
D gene: -
CDR3 DNA: TGTGCCAGCATTAGTCAGTCCTACGGGGATACGCAGTATTTT
CDR3 protein: CASISQSYGDTQYF

J gene: TRBJ1-2
clone size: few
V gene: TRBV2
D gene: -
CDR3 DNA: TGTGCCAGCAGGGGGCGTGAACTTGGCTACACCTTC
CDR3 protein: CASRGRELGYTF

J gene: TRBJ1-2
clone size: -
V gene: TRBV7-2
D gene: TRBD1
CDR3 DNA: TGTGCCAGCAGCTTAGACAGGGGGCCGTATGGCTACACCTTC
CDR3 protein: CASSLDRGPYGYTF

J gene: TRBJ2-5
clone size: -
V gene: TRBV11-2
D gene: -
CDR3 DNA: TGTGCCAGCTCCCGCAGCGGTCAAGAGACCCAGTACTTC
CDR3 protein: CASSRSGQETQYF

J gene: TRBJ1-2
clone size: -
V gene: TRBV28
D gene: -
CDR3 DNA: TGTGCCAGCAGTGCTGGACAAACCTATGGCTACACCTTC
CDR3 protein: CASSAGQTYGYTF

J gene: TRBJ1-1
clone size: once
V gene: TRBV2
D gene: -
CDR3 DNA: TGTGCCAGCCAACAGGGTATGAACACTGAAGCTTTCTTT
CDR3 protein: CASQQGMNTEAFF

J gene: TRBJ2-3
clone size: -
V gene: TRBV9
D gene: TRBD1
CDR3 DNA: TGTGCCAGCAGCTCGGGACAGGGGGCCGGAAGCACAGATACGCAGTATTTT
CDR3 protein: CASSSGQGAGSTDTQYF

J gene: TRBJ2-1
clone size: -
V gene: TRBV2
D gene: TRBD2
CDR3 DNA: TGTGCCAGCAGTGGCGGGGGGCTCTCCTACAATGAGCAGTTCTTC
CDR3 protein: CASSGGGLSYNEQFF

J gene: TRBJ2-6
clone size: -
V gene: TRBV15
D gene: -
CDR3 DNA: TGTGCCACCAGCAGAGAGGCGGGTGGAGGGGCCAACGTCCTGACTTTC
CDR3 protein: CATSREAGGGANVLTF

J gene: TRBJ1-3
clone size: many
V gene: TRBV9
D gene: -
CDR3 DNA: TGTGCCAGCAGCACATCCTCCCAGGGTTCTGGAAACACCATATATTTT
CDR3 protein: CASSTSSQGSGNTIYF

J gene: TRBJ1-5
clone size: -
V gene: TRBV10-3
D gene: -
CDR3 DNA: TGTGCCATCAGTGAGTATATGTGGGGGGGCAATCAGCCCCAGCATTTT
CDR3 protein: CAISEYMWGGNQPQHF

J gene: TRBJ2-7
clone size: -
V gene: TRBV5-1
D gene: -
CDR3 DNA: TGCGCCAGCAGCGGAACAGCGGGTAGCTCCTACGAGCAGTACTTC
CDR3 protein: CASSGTAGSSYEQYF

J gene: TRBJ2-3
clone size: -
V gene: TRBV7-4
D gene: -
CDR3 DNA: TGTGCCAGCAGCTTCACCAGACAGAAGACAGATACGCAGTATTTT
CDR3 protein: CASSFTRQKTDTQYF

J gene: TRBJ1-1
clone size: -
V gene: TRBV4-1
D gene: -
CDR3 DNA: TGCGCCAGCAGCCAAGGGGCCAGGGTGAACACTGAAGCTTTCTTT
CDR3 protein: CASSQGARVNTEAFF

J gene: TRBJ1-1
clone size: -
V gene: TRBV20-1
D gene: -
CDR3 DNA: TGCAGTGCTAGTAGGCGGGGGCCGAACACTGAAGCTTTCTTT
CDR3 protein: CSASRRGPNTEAFF

J gene: TRBJ1-4
clone size: -
V gene: TRBV2
D gene: -
CDR3 DNA: TGTGCCAGCAGTGAACCAGGGAAAGAAAAACTGTTTTTT
CDR3 protein: CASSEPGKEKLFF

J gene: TRBJ2-2
clone size: -
V gene: TRBV7-3
D gene: TRBD2
CDR3 DNA: TGTGCCAGCAGCACAACTAGCGGGGGTTTTGGCGGGGAGCTGTTTTTT
CDR3 protein: CASSTTSGGFGGELFF

J gene: TRBJ1-3
clone size: -
V gene: TRBV28
D gene: -
CDR3 DNA: TGTGCCAGCAGCCCCGCAGGGAACAATGGAAACACCATATATTTT
CDR3 protein: CASSPAGNNGNTIYF

J gene: TRBJ1-6
clone size: few
V gene: TRBV2
D gene: -
CDR3 DNA: TGTGCCAGCAGTGCGGAGAGCTCCTATAATTCACCCCTCCACTTT
CDR3 protein: CASSAESSYNSPLHF

J gene: TRBJ1-5
clone size: -
V gene: TRBV3-1/TRBV3-2
D gene: -
CDR3 DNA: TGTGCCAGCAGCCAAGGGAGGGGCCAATCTAACAATCAGCCCCAGCATTTT
CDR3 protein: CASSQGRGQSNNQPQHF

J gene: TRBJ2-7
clone size: -
V gene: TRBV27
D gene: TRBD2
CDR3 DNA: TGTGCCAGCAGTTATTGGGCTAGCGGGGGCCCCTACGAGCAGTACTTC
CDR3 protein: CASSYWASGGPYEQYF

J gene: TRBJ2-3
clone size: -
V gene: TRBV29-1
D gene: -
CDR3 DNA: TGCAGCCCGGACAGTTACACAGATACGCAGTATTTT
CDR3 protein: CSPDSYTDTQYF

J gene: TRBJ2-3
clone size: -
V gene: TRBV13
D gene: TRBD2
CDR3 DNA: TGTGCCAGCAGCGGGGGGGTCTTAAGCACAGATACGCAGTATTTT
CDR3 protein: CASSGGVLSTDTQYF

J gene: TRBJ2-7
clone size: -
V gene: TRBV7-9
D gene: TRBD2
CDR3 DNA: TGTGCCAGCAGCCCCCCGGGACTAGCGGGAGACGAGCAGTACTTC
CDR3 protein: CASSPPGLAGDEQYF

J gene: TRBJ2-2
clone size: -
V gene: TRBV24-1
D gene: -
CDR3 DNA: TGTGCCACCAGTTATAACACCGGGGAGCTGTTTTTT
CDR3 protein: CATSYNTGELFF

J gene: TRBJ2-7
clone size: -
V gene: TRBV19
D gene: -
CDR3 DNA: TGTGCCAGTAGTATCGAGGGGGGGTACTCCGAGCAGTACTTC
CDR3 protein: CASSIEGGYSEQYF

J gene: TRBJ1-1
clone size: once
V gene: TRBV7-9
D gene: -
CDR3 DNA: TGTGCCAGCAGCTCAGGAGGAGGTACTGCTGAAGCTTTCTTT
CDR3 protein: CASSSGGGTAEAFF

J gene: TRBJ1-2
clone size: -
V gene: TRBV5-6
D gene: TRBD1
CDR3 DNA: TGTGCCAGCAGCTTGGGGACAGGGGCCGGCTACACCTTC
CDR3 protein: CASSLGTGAGYTF

J gene: TRBJ2-3
clone size: -
V gene: TRBV24-1
D gene: TRBD2
CDR3 DNA: TGTGCCACTGGGACTAGCGGAACAGATACGCAGTATTTT
CDR3 protein: CATGTSGTDTQYF

J gene: TRBJ2-2
clone size: -
V gene: TRBV4-1
D gene: -
CDR3 DNA: TGCGCCAGCAGCCAAGAATGGGGCTCCGGGGAGCTGTTTTTT
CDR3 protein: CASSQEWGSGELFF

J gene: TRBJ2-6
clone size: -
V gene: TRBV12-5
D gene: -
CDR3 DNA: TGTGCTAGTGGTTTGTCCTCCGGGGCCAACGTCCTGACTTTC
CDR3 protein: CASGLSSGANVLTF

J gene: TRBJ2-3
clone size: -
V gene: TRBV2
D gene: TRBD2
CDR3 DNA: TGTGCCAGCAGTGAATTACCCGGGACTAGCGGGTATTTT
CDR3 protein: CASSELPGTSGYF

J gene: TRBJ2-7
clone size: once
V gene: TRBV9
D gene: TRBD2
CDR3 DNA: TGTGCCAGCAGCGCGCGCGGGGGGGTTGAGTGGCAGCAGTACTTC
CDR3 protein: CASSARGGVEWQQYF

J gene: TRBJ1-6
clone size: once
V gene: TRBV7-2
D gene: -
CDR3 DNA: TGTGCCAGCAGCCCGTGGTACGGGGTAGGTTCACCCCTCCACTTT
CDR3 protein: CASSPWYGVGSPLHF

J gene: TRBJ2-7
clone size: -
V gene: TRBV11-3
D gene: TRBD2
CDR3 DNA: TGTGCCAGCAGCCCGAACCCCGGGACTAGCCACTACGAGCAGTACTTC
CDR3 protein: CASSPNPGTSHYEQYF

J gene: TRBJ2-1
clone size: -
V gene: TRBV11-2
D gene: TRBD2
CDR3 DNA: TGTGCCAGCAGCTCCCGACTAGCGGGTCGGGGGAATGAGCAGTTCTTC
CDR3 protein: CASSSRLAGRGNEQFF

J gene: TRBJ2-6
clone size: -
V gene: TRBV18
D gene: TRBD1
CDR3 DNA: TGTGCCAGCACCGAACAGGGGGCGGTGTCTGGGGCCAACGTCCTGACTTTC
CDR3 protein: CASTEQGAVSGANVLTF

J gene: TRBJ1-4
clone size: -
V gene: TRBV2
D gene: -
CDR3 DNA: TGTGCCAGCAGCGAGACAGCCGCAACTAATGAAAAACTGTTTTTT
CDR3 protein: CASSETAATNEKLFF